The T cell receptor (beta chain) under discussion was sequenced for a study of T cell repertoires in cytomegalovirus infection. One entry per CDR3 protein, called by TCRdb with MiXCR from the reads. Among roughly 700,000 distinct CDR3 sequences listed, around 32% were seen once. A word on this clonotype: Its antigen is currently unknown.

Looked up from germline, CDR1 is SNHLY and CDR2 is FYNNEI. V lost 6 bases, J lost 9 bases, and 10 bases stayed unmatched. There are 15 residues in the CDR3. The sequenced sample was cultured PBMCs, obtained from culture after CMV antigen stimulation. The chain couples TRBV2 to TRBJ2-1, with 11 bases matching TRBD2. The sequence derives from a human donor in good health (CMV status not recorded). Some clones in this sample may be carry-over from other donors' samples. The CDR3 here is CASRGILAGEVEQFF. CDR3 sequence (DNA): TGTGCCAGCAGAGGAATACTAGCGGGAGAGGTTGAGCAGTTCTTC. Variable domain in full (rest from reference TRBV2 and TRBJ2-1): EPEVTQTPSHQVTQMGQEVILRCVPISNHLYFYWYRQILGQKVEFLVSFYNNEISEKSEIFDDQFSVERPDGSNFTLKIRSTKLEDSAMYFCASRGILAGEVEQFFGPGTRLTVL.